The 26 T cell receptor beta chains presented below share a single source sample, sequenced in a study of OX40 agonist ivuxolimab in advanced cancers. Method: immunoSEQ multiplex PCR; TCRdb's copy keeps in-frame clones and lacks some. The data show some 90,000 clones, with more than 85% seen just once and about 1.1% held by the top ten. Sequencing was performed on CD4+ or CD8+ T cells sorted from blood, taken in a trial of the OX40 agonist ivuxolimab. All receptors come from an adult with an advanced solid tumor such as melanoma, head and neck, liver or kidney cancer.

As DNA, the CDR3 is TGCGCCAGCAGTCCCGTAAGGGGCCCTTTTAGCACTGAAGCTTTCTTT. The encoded protein is CASSPVRGPFSTEAFF. The chain is built from TRBV5-1 and TRBJ1-1; perhaps TRBD1 as D (5 bases). CDR3 length: 16 amino acids. The V gene's germline CDR1 is SGHRS and CDR2 YFSETQ. V was trimmed by 5 bases and J by 4 bases, leaving 21 bases between them.

The genes are TRBV7-9 and TRBJ1-2; D is ambiguous. CDR1 SEHNR and CDR2 FQNEAQ come from the germline V gene (reference sequence). CDR3 length: 17 residues. The V end lost 5 bases, the J end lost 0 bases, and 19 bases lay between the germline ends. CDR3 residues: CASSPTAGLTSNYGYTF. CDR3 DNA: TGTGCCAGCAGCCCCACGGCAGGTTTAACCTCTAACTATGGCTACACCTTC. Filled out from reference TRBV7-9 and TRBJ1-2, the complete variable domain reads DTGVSQNPRHKITKRGQNVTFRCDPISEHNRLYWYRQTLGQGPEFLTYFQNEAQLEKSRLLSDRFSAERPKGSFSTLEIQRTEQGDSAMYLCASSPTAGLTSNYGYTFGSGTRLTVV.

The chain uses TRBV30 and TRBJ1-3; D is uncertain. The CDR3 runs to 13 residues. Trimming shortened V by 2 bases and J by 0 bases, and 5 bases separated the two germline ends. CDR1 is GTSNPN, CDR2 SVGIG, per germline (reference sequence). This CDR3 reads CAWSLTSGNTIYF. The CDR3 nucleotides read TGTGCCTGGAGTCTTACCTCTGGAAACACCATATATTTT.

This chain links TRBV19 with TRBJ2-5; 11 nucleotides line up with TRBD2. Unmatched junction bases numbered 6, after V lost 4 bases and J lost 5 bases. The germline gives CDR1 LNHDA, CDR2 SQIVND (reference sequence). The CDR3 sequence is 15 residues long. CDR3 residues: CASSTPSGRTETQYF. The CDR3 DNA sequence: TGTGCCAGTAGTACCCCTAGCGGGAGGACCGAGACCCAGTACTTC.

The rearrangement links TRBV6-1 to TRBJ2-7, with 11 bases lining up with TRBD2. Trimming removed 2 bases from V and 11 bases from J; junction bases left unmatched: 14. The CDR3 loop spans 16 amino acids. Germline V gene sequence: CDR1 MNHNS, CDR2 SASEGT. The CDR3 DNA reads TGTGCCAGCAGTGAATTCGTAGGGACTAGCGGTTCCCCGGAGTACTTC. Translated, it gives CASSEFVGTSGSPEYF.

The J gene is TRBJ1-6, the V gene TRBV30; no clear D gene. This CDR3 is built from 13 residues. Germline V CDR1 and CDR2: GTSNPN, SVGIG (reference sequence). V was shortened by 2 bases and J by 10 bases, with 12 bases between the two germline ends. The CDR3 reads CAWSPLASSPLHF. CDR3 coding DNA: TGTGCCTGGAGTCCTTTAGCAAGCTCACCCCTCCACTTT. Filled out from reference TRBV30 and TRBJ1-6, the complete variable domain reads SQTIHQWPATLVQPVGSPLSLECTVEGTSNPNLYWYRQAAGRGLQLLFYSVGIGQISSEVPQNLSASRPQDRQFILSSKKLLLSDSGFYLCAWSPLASSPLHFGNGTRLTVT.

V and J are TRBV4-1 and TRBJ1-5; 7 bases are a match to TRBD1. The CDR3 covers 17 residues. From germline, CDR1 is MGHRA and CDR2 YSYEKL. Trimming took 1 base from V and 4 from J; bases not matched to a gene: 10. CDR3 residues: CASSQAMRQGSNQPQHF. CDR3 nucleotides: TGCGCCAGCAGCCAAGCTATGAGACAGGGATCTAATCAGCCCCAGCATTTT.

J is TRBJ1-4 and V is TRBV18; D gene unclear. Germline values: CDR1 KGHSH, CDR2 LQKENI. V lost 2 bases, J lost 8 bases, and 15 bases lay in between. The CDR3 extends over 15 amino acids. DNA of the CDR3: TGTGCCAGCTCACCATCGTCGAACAATGGGGAAAAACTGTTTTTT. Protein product: CASSPSSNNGEKLFF.

The J gene is TRBJ1-4, the V gene TRBV5-1; D perhaps matches TRBD1 (6 bases). This CDR3 comprises 14 residues. V was cut by 1 base and J by 5 bases, with 9 bases left in between. Germline CDR1 and CDR2: SGHRS and YFSETQ. CDR3 in amino acids: CASSLRGNNEKLFF. In nucleotides, the CDR3 is TGCGCCAGCAGCTTGAGGGGGAACAATGAAAAACTGTTTTTT.

V is TRBV4-1 and J is TRBJ2-4; D gene ambiguous. V was clipped by 0 bases and J by 7 bases, with 7 bases between them. This CDR3 spans 13 amino acids. Germline V gene data show CDR1 as MGHRA and CDR2 as YSYEKL. This chain's CDR3 is CASSQDPSNIQYF. The CDR3 nucleotides are TGCGCCAGCAGCCAAGATCCGTCTAACATTCAGTACTTC.

The chain couples TRBV6-1 to TRBJ2-1; 7 bases map to TRBD2. The V segment lost 2 bases and the J segment 6 bases; nucleotides outside the gene matches: 7. CDR3 length equals 15 residues. The V gene's germline CDR1 is MNHNS and CDR2 SASEGT. The CDR3 DNA reads as TGTGCCAGCAGTGAAATCGCGGGAGTGGGCAATGAGCAGTTCTTC. Translation gives CASSEIAGVGNEQFF.

The V gene is TRBV4-3, the J gene TRBJ2-7, with D unresolved. Trimming cost V 1 base and J 5 bases, with 3 bases left between them. Germline CDR1 is LGHNA and CDR2 is YSLEER. The CDR3 covers 11 residues. This CDR3 is CASSQGDEQYF. The DNA of the CDR3 is TGCGCCAGCAGCCAAGGCGACGAGCAGTACTTC.

V usage is TRBV10-3 and J usage is TRBJ2-1; TRBD1 or TRBD2 may be the D gene (5 bases each). From germline, CDR1 is ENHRY and CDR2 SYGVKD. Deletions cut 4 bases from V and 2 bases from J, with 9 bases between. There are 14 residues in the CDR3. CDR3 DNA: TGTGCCATCAGTGGGGGGATTCCCTACAATGAGCAGTTCTTC. It specifies CAISGGIPYNEQFF.

The chain combines TRBV2 with TRBJ1-3; TRBD1 might be the D (5 bases). CDR3 length equals 17 residues. Germline V gene lookup returns CDR1 SNHLY and CDR2 FYNNEI. V lost 3 bases and J lost 0, with 15 bases in between. As DNA, the CDR3 is TGTGCCAGCAGTGAGGTCGACAGCCTACTCTCTGGAAACACCATATATTTT. This encodes CASSEVDSLLSGNTIYF.

J is TRBJ2-1 and V is TRBV30; 8 nucleotides match TRBD1. Per the germline V gene, CDR1 is GTSNPN and CDR2 is SVGIG (reference sequence). Losses at the gene ends were 4 bases for V and 3 bases for J; bases not matched to a gene: 5. The CDR3 extends over 14 amino acids. The CDR3 spells CAWNIGQGYNEQFF. The CDR3 DNA reads TGTGCCTGGAACATCGGACAGGGCTACAATGAGCAGTTCTTC.

V and J are TRBV28 and TRBJ1-4; 7 bases are shared with TRBD1. The ends lost 6 bases at V and 8 bases at J; junction bases unmatched: 15. CDR1 is MDHEN and CDR2 is SYDVKM in the germline V gene. The CDR3 runs 16 residues. As DNA, the CDR3 is TGTGCCAGCAGCTCGATTTTACAGGGGTTGGGAGAAAAACTGTTTTTT. Translated: CASSSILQGLGEKLFF.

V and J are TRBV2 and TRBJ1-4, with a tentative D call TRBD1 (5 bases). Between the trimmed V and J ends, which lost 5 bases and 14 bases, there was a span of 18 bases. Germline lookup yields CDR1 SNHLY and CDR2 FYNNEI. There are 13 residues in the CDR3. This CDR3 reads CASSPPNAGLLFF. Written as DNA, the CDR3 is TGTGCCAGCAGTCCCCCTAACGCAGGGCTTCTGTTTTTT.

The chain couples TRBV15 to TRBJ2-7; D not resolved. This CDR3 is built from 13 residues. Trimming removed 6 bases from V and 6 bases from J, with 15 bases in between. From germline, CDR1 is LNHNV and CDR2 YYDKDF (reference sequence). The CDR3 is CATRRSPEVEQYF. As DNA, the CDR3 is TGTGCCACCAGGCGAAGCCCCGAGGTCGAGCAGTACTTC.

The chain combines TRBV11-3 with TRBJ2-3; TRBD2 aligns across 10 bases. V was pared by 4 bases and J by 4 bases, with 17 bases of the junction left unmatched. The V gene's germline CDR1 is SGHNT and CDR2 YENEEA. The CDR3 runs 19 residues. The CDR3 sequence: CASSSPMGSGRAKSDTQYF. The DNA of the CDR3 is TGTGCCAGCAGCTCCCCCATGGGAAGCGGGAGGGCCAAGTCAGATACGCAGTATTTT.

The chain combines TRBV7-2 with TRBJ1-2; D gene uncertain. This CDR3 is 13 amino acids long. CDR1 and CDR2 (germline): SGHTA, FQGNSA. V lost 1 base to trimming and J lost 4 bases, with 7 bases between them. DNA for the CDR3: TGTGCCAGCAGCTTAGAGAGACTCTATGGCTACACCTTC. This translates into CASSLERLYGYTF.

V and J are TRBV6-1 and TRBJ1-5, with TRBD1 identical over 7 bases. CDR3 size: 16 residues. The V gene end was trimmed by 2 bases and the J gene end by 5 bases; junction bases not matched to a gene: 9. Germline V gene lookup returns CDR1 MNHNS and CDR2 SASEGT. The CDR3 region is CASSEYPTGNDQPQHF. CDR3 nucleotides: TGTGCCAGCAGTGAATACCCGACAGGGAACGATCAGCCCCAGCATTTT.

This clone is a singleton in its sample. CDR3 loop: CASSLALLQYF. The CDR3 DNA is TGTGCCAGCAGCTTAGCACTCTTGCAGTATTTT. The gene calls are TRBV7-2 and TRBJ2-3; D ambiguous. The CDR3 spans 11 residues. Trimming removed 0 bases at V and 11 bases at J, with 6 bases between. Germline CDR1 is SGHTA and CDR2 is FQGNSA.

The V gene is TRBV6-5, the J gene TRBJ2-2; 7 bases align to TRBD2. This CDR3 contains 13 residues. Trimming took 6 bases from V and 7 from J; bases not matched to a gene: 5. Germline V gene sequence: CDR1 MNHEY, CDR2 SVGAGI. CDR3 sequence (DNA): TGTGCCAGCAGCCCTAGCGGAGGCGGGGAGCTGTTTTTT. This gives the protein CASSPSGGGELFF.

The chain employs TRBV10-1 and TRBJ2-7, with TRBD1 identical over 9 bases. Trimming removed 2 bases from V and 6 bases from J; junction bases left unmatched: 5. The CDR3 loop spans 14 amino acids. Germline CDR1 WNHNN, CDR2 SYGVQD (reference sequence). This chain's CDR3 is CASSEGGTGLEQYF. The CDR3 DNA follows: TGCGCCAGCAGTGAGGGTGGGACAGGGCTCGAGCAGTACTTC.

This chain connects TRBV6-4 to TRBJ1-1; TRBD1 matches 8 bases. Trimming at V came to 0 bases and at J to 0 bases, leaving 12 bases not matched to a gene. Germline-derived CDR1 and CDR2 are MRHNA and SNTAGT. The CDR3 loop spans 19 amino acids. CDR3 sequence (DNA): TGTGCCAGCAGTGACTCGAAATTGGTGGCAGGGGGCCTGAACACTGAAGCTTTCTTT. Its translation: CASSDSKLVAGGLNTEAFF.

The chain is built from TRBV5-1 and TRBJ1-3; D is undetermined. V lost 0 bases and J lost 0, with 7 bases in between. CDR3 length: 15 amino acids. CDR1 and CDR2 from the germline V gene are SGHRS and YFSETQ. The CDR3 DNA follows: TGCGCCAGCAGCTTGGCCCACAGCTCTGGAAACACCATATATTTT. This encodes CASSLAHSSGNTIYF. Together with reference TRBV5-1 and TRBJ1-3, the CDR3 gives the full variable domain: KAGVTQTPRYLIKTRGQQVTLSCSPISGHRSVSWYQQTPGQGLQFLFEYFSETQRNKGNFPGRFSGRQFSNSRSEMNVSTLELGDSALYLCASSLAHSSGNTIYFGEGSWLTVV.